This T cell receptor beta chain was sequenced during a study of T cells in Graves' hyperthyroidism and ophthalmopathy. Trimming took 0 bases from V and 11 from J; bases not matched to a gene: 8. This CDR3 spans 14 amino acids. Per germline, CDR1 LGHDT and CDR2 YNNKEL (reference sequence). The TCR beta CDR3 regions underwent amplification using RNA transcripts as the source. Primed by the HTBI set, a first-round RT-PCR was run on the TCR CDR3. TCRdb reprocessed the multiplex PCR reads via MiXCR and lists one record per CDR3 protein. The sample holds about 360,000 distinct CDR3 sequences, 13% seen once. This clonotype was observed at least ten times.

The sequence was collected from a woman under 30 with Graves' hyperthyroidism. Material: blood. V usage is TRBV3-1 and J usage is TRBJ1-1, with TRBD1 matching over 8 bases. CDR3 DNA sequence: TGTGCCAGCAGCCAAGAACAGGGGACAGGCGCCGCTTTCTTT. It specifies CASSQEQGTGAAFF.